These 32 T cell receptor beta chains came from one sample sequenced in a study of breast tumors, draining lymph nodes, adjacent tissues. TCRdb analysed the multiplex PCR reads with MiXCR anew, one entry per CDR3 protein. The repertoire holds 11,000 or so distinct CDR3 sequences, with roughly 40% as singletons. The sequenced material came from breast tumor tissue. These receptors originate from a female donor with breast cancer. Some clones in this sample may be carry-over from other donors' samples.

This clonotype was detected ten times or more. The CDR3 reads CASGNTPADGGTQYF. In DNA, the CDR3 is TGTGCTAGTGGTAATACACCCGCCGACGGGGGGACGCAGTATTTT. The V gene is TRBV12-5, the J gene TRBJ2-3; TRBD2 agrees at 7 bases. CDR3 length equals 15 residues. CDR1 and CDR2 (germline): LGHNT, FRNRAP. V was clipped by 5 bases and J by 9 bases; unmatched bases: 14.

At least ten counts were recorded for this clonotype. The chain employs TRBV2 and TRBJ1-3; 7 bases agree with TRBD1. The V and J ends lost 9 bases and 0 bases, in that order; junction bases with no gene match: 2. CDR1 and CDR2 from the germline V gene are SNHLY and FYNNEI. The CDR3 runs 13 residues. The CDR3 nucleotides are TGTGCCAGTCGACAGGGCTCTGGAAACACCATATATTTT. Residues: CASRQGSGNTIYF.

This clonotype was observed many times. This sequence joins TRBV7-9 and TRBJ1-4, with unresolved D. The CDR3 length is 14 residues. CDR1 and CDR2 from the germline V gene are SEHNR and FQNEAQ (reference sequence). Trimming removed 5 bases at V and 7 bases at J, with 14 bases between. As DNA, the CDR3 is TGTGCCAGCAGCCCTTCCGGGGTCGGTGAAAAACTGTTTTTT. Translation: CASSPSGVGEKLFF.

This clonotype was observed at least ten times. The genes are TRBV19 and TRBJ2-6; possibly TRBD1 for D (5 bases). Germline V gene sequence: CDR1 LNHDA, CDR2 SQIVND (reference sequence). This CDR3 is built from 15 residues. V gave up 3 bases and J gave up 2 bases, with 8 bases separating them. The CDR3 spells CASSISGTGANVLTF. CDR3 bases: TGTGCCAGTAGTATTTCAGGGACTGGGGCCAACGTCCTGACTTTC.

Points on this clonotype: One junction end disagrees with the germline gene, perhaps due to a read error. This rearrangement joins TRBV2 to TRBJ2-1, with 11 positions matching TRBD1. This CDR3 comprises 16 residues. Looked up from germline, CDR1 is SNHLY and CDR2 is FYNNEI. CDR3: CASSERGGQGAGEQSF. The CDR3 DNA reads as TGTGCCAGCAGTGAACGGGGTGGACAGGGGGCGGGTGAGCAGTCCTTC.

This clonotype was recorded only once. This chain connects TRBV6-4 to TRBJ1-6, with a weak D call TRBD1 (5 bases). The ends were cut back, 0 bases at V and 5 bases at J, with 5 bases in the middle. The CDR3 length is 14 residues. Per the germline V gene, CDR1 is MRHNA and CDR2 is SNTAGT. The CDR3 reads CASSDSGDNSPLHF. DNA for the CDR3: TGTGCCAGCAGTGACTCAGGGGATAATTCACCCCTCCACTTT.

This clonotype is medium-sized. The chain couples TRBV9 to TRBJ2-1; 8 nucleotides match TRBD2. The CDR3 is 16 residues long. Per germline, CDR1 SGDLS and CDR2 YYNGEE. V was pared by 3 bases and J by 6 bases, with 11 bases of the junction left unmatched. In DNA, the CDR3 is TGTGCCAGCAGCGCTACGGGGACTAGAGGCACCAATGAGCAGTTCTTC. It is translated as CASSATGTRGTNEQFF. Full variable domain (missing parts from reference TRBV9 and TRBJ2-1): DSGVTQTPKHLITATGQRVTLRCSPRSGDLSVYWYQQSLDQGLQFLIQYYNGEERAKGNILERFSAQQFPDLHSELNLSSLELGDSALYFCASSATGTRGTNEQFFGPGTRLTVL.

In regard to this clonotype: An end of the junction differs from the germline gene, which may be a read error. This rearrangement joins TRBV30 to TRBJ1-5, with 9 positions matching TRBD1. CDR1 is GTSNPN, CDR2 SVGIG, per germline (reference sequence). The CDR3 runs 17 residues. The CDR3 protein is CAWAQGTGHNSNRPQHF. CDR3 in DNA: TGTGCCTGGGCCCAGGGGACAGGGCACAATAGCAATCGGCCCCAGCATTTT.

V is TRBV20-1 and J is TRBJ2-7, with D perhaps matching TRBD1 or TRBD2 (5 bases each). The length of the CDR3 is 15 residues. Germline V gene data show CDR1 as DFQATT and CDR2 as SNEGSKA (reference sequence). The V and J ends lost 0 bases and 5 bases respectively, with 17 bases between them. Written as DNA, the CDR3 is TGCAGTGCTAGAGATGCAAGGGGAGCGAGGCACGAGCAGTACTTC. Protein sequence: CSARDARGARHEQYF.

The rearrangement joins TRBV20-1 to TRBJ1-6; 7 bases match TRBD1. The V gene's germline CDR1 is DFQATT and CDR2 SNEGSKA (reference sequence). V gave up 5 bases and J gave up 7 bases; unmatched junction bases: 8. The CDR3 contains 14 residues. Written as DNA, the CDR3 is TGCAGTGCTCTTAGGGGGCACATGAATTCACCCCTCCACTTT. It codes for CSALRGHMNSPLHF.

The gene calls are TRBV20-1 and TRBJ2-3, with unresolved D. Germline loops: CDR1 DFQATT, CDR2 SNEGSKA (reference sequence). CDR3 length: 11 residues. Trimming shortened V by 3 bases and J by 4 bases, and 5 bases separated the two germline ends. The CDR3 here is CSARWADTQYF. The CDR3 DNA follows: TGCAGTGCTAGGTGGGCAGATACGCAGTATTTT.

In its sample, this clonotype was seen once. The V gene is TRBV5-1, the J gene TRBJ2-1; TRBD2 matches at 9 bases. Germline-derived CDR1 and CDR2 are SGHRS and YFSETQ. The CDR3 runs to 15 residues. V was clipped by 3 bases and J by 5 bases; unmatched bases: 6. The CDR3 is CASSWASGNNNEQFF. The CDR3 region has the DNA TGCGCCAGCAGCTGGGCTAGCGGGAACAACAATGAGCAGTTCTTC.

This clonotype is labeled medium-sized. The gene calls are TRBV7-2 and TRBJ2-1; 9 bases match TRBD2. V was pared by 5 bases and J by 7 bases, with 12 bases of the junction left unmatched. This CDR3 is built from 16 residues. Germline V CDR1 and CDR2: SGHTA, FQGNSA. Written as DNA, the CDR3 is TGTGCCAGCAGCGAAGAGGGCGGGGGGGCCGTTAATGAGCAGTTCTTC. Its protein product is CASSEEGGGAVNEQFF. The whole variable domain, filled in from reference TRBV7-2 and TRBJ2-1, reads GAGVSQSPSNKVTEKGKDVELRCDPISGHTALYWYRQSLGQGLEFLIYFQGNSAPDKSGLPSDRFSAERTGGSVSTLTIQRTQQEDSAVYLCASSEEGGGAVNEQFFGPGTRLTVL.

The table lists this clonotype with many counts. The chain carries TRBV28 and TRBJ1-2, with 9 bases that match TRBD1. The CDR3 covers 17 residues. The V segment lost 7 bases and the J segment 1 base; nucleotides outside the gene matches: 13. The germline CDR1 and CDR2 sequences are MDHEN and SYDVKM. The CDR3 loop is CASTHYRGRGHNYGYTF. The CDR3, as DNA: TGTGCCAGCACTCACTACAGGGGGCGAGGCCATAACTATGGCTACACCTTC.

As concerns this clonotype: At one end, the junction sequence differs from germline, possibly due to a read error. The CDR3 DNA reads TGTGCCAGCACGGAACGGGAACAGAGGGTGAACACTGAAGCTTTCTTT. It encodes CASTEREQRVNTEAFF. V is TRBV5-1 and J is TRBJ1-1, with no clear D. There are 16 residues in the CDR3. CDR1 and CDR2 (germline): SGHRS, YFSETQ.

This clonotype was observed at least ten times. The rearrangement links TRBV6-5 to TRBJ1-3, with 8 bases matching TRBD1. Germline assignment: CDR1 MNHEY and CDR2 SVGAGI. V trimming: 6 bases; J trimming: 4 bases; junction bases outside the gene matches: 2. The length of the CDR3 is 13 residues. The DNA for the CDR3 is TGTGCCAGCAGACGGACAGGGGGAAACACCATATATTTT. This translates into CASRRTGGNTIYF.

The J gene is TRBJ2-3, the V gene TRBV18; 10 bases fit TRBD1. Trimming removed 4 bases from V and 5 bases from J; junction bases left unmatched: 9. CDR1 is KGHSH and CDR2 is LQKENI in the germline V gene. The CDR3 consists of 16 residues. Here the CDR3 reads CASSRGPGQGKDTQYF. CDR3 DNA sequence: TGTGCCAGCTCACGCGGTCCGGGACAGGGGAAAGATACGCAGTATTTT.

This clonotype was seen a few times. The CDR3 sequence is CAISGGGDEQYF. In nucleotides, the CDR3 is TGTGCCATCAGTGGCGGGGGCGACGAGCAGTACTTC. V and J are TRBV10-3 and TRBJ2-7, with a tentative D call TRBD2 (7 bases). The V gene's germline CDR1 is ENHRY and CDR2 SYGVKD. Trimming left V 4 bases short and J 5 bases short, with 9 bases between. CDR3 length: 12 amino acids.

This clonotype was found many times. V gene TRBV11-2 combines with J gene TRBJ2-5; D remains unclear. The V gene's germline CDR1 is SGHAT and CDR2 FQNNGV. The ends were cut back, 1 base at V and 4 bases at J, with 7 bases in the middle. CDR3 length equals 13 residues. The CDR3, as DNA: TGTGCCAGCAGCTTAGTGGTTGCAGAGACCCAGTACTTC. The encoded protein is CASSLVVAETQYF.

This rearrangement joins TRBV12-3 or TRBV12-4 to TRBJ2-2; 9 bases line up with TRBD2. Trimming took 6 bases from V and 5 from J; bases not matched to a gene: 7. The CDR3 runs 15 residues. The CDR3 DNA reads as TGTGCCAGCAGCCTAGCGGGAAAGGCGACCGGGGAGCTGTTTTTT. Protein sequence: CASSLAGKATGELFF.

Turning to this clonotype: Just one base apart from a much larger clone, this may be a read error. The J gene is TRBJ2-2, the V gene TRBV20-1; possibly TRBD2 for D (5 bases). CDR1 is DFQATT, CDR2 SNEGSKA, per germline (reference sequence). The CDR3 is 15 amino acids. CDR3 region: CSAAEDLPNTGELLF. The CDR3 nucleotides read TGCAGTGCTGCTGAGGATCTTCCGAACACCGGGGAGCTGCTTTTT.

The sample holds many counts of this clonotype. The chain joins TRBV6-5 to TRBJ2-5; 10 bases agree with TRBD1. V lost 5 bases to trimming and J lost 5 bases; unmatched junction nucleotides: 8. The CDR3 runs 15 residues. Per germline, CDR1 MNHEY and CDR2 SVGAGI. The CDR3 DNA follows: TGTGCCAGCAGTGCCGACAGGGGGCCGCGGGAGACCCAGTACTTC. It is translated as CASSADRGPRETQYF.

CDR3 in amino acids: CASTSYGQGFYNSPLHF. The CDR3 DNA is TGTGCCAGCACCTCGTACGGACAGGGCTTTTATAATTCACCCCTCCACTTT. The rearrangement uses TRBV12-3 or TRBV12-4 and TRBJ1-6, with 8 bases fitting TRBD1. The CDR3 runs 17 residues. V lost 7 bases, J lost 4 bases, and 12 bases stayed unmatched.

In this sample, this clonotype is medium-sized (0.01 to 0.1%). The chain combines TRBV12-3 or TRBV12-4 with TRBJ2-1, with TRBD1 matching over 8 bases. V lost 5 bases, J lost 5 bases, and 8 bases stayed unmatched. CDR3 length equals 15 residues. CDR3 region: CASSPDRGTNNEQFF. DNA of the CDR3: TGTGCCAGCAGTCCTGACAGGGGAACGAACAATGAGCAGTTCTTC.

Ten or more counts support this clonotype. The gene calls are TRBV7-9 and TRBJ2-1; D is ambiguous. Germline V gene sequence: CDR1 SEHNR, CDR2 FQNEAQ (reference sequence). V was pared by 2 bases and J by 6 bases, with 14 bases between. This CDR3 region has 15 residues. The CDR3: CASSLILETGNEQFF. The CDR3 DNA sequence: TGTGCCAGCAGCTTAATCTTGGAGACGGGCAATGAGCAGTTCTTC.

This clonotype appeared many times. The genes are TRBV4-2 and TRBJ2-7; D is possibly TRBD2 (8 bases). The CDR3 loop spans 17 amino acids. CDR1 is LGHNA, CDR2 YNFKEQ, per germline. Trimming removed 0 bases from V and 4 bases from J, with 19 bases in between. DNA for the CDR3: TGTGCCAGCAGCCAAGATCAGGGGGATAGCGGGGAGTACGAGCAGTACTTC. Translated, it gives CASSQDQGDSGEYEQYF.

Ten or more counts support this clonotype. The J gene is TRBJ2-3, the V gene TRBV14; D may be TRBD2 (6 bases). CDR1 is SGHDN and CDR2 is FVKESK in the germline V gene. Trimming removed 2 bases at V and 0 bases at J, with 15 bases between. The CDR3 has 17 amino acids. The CDR3 nucleotides read TGTGCCAGCAGCCAACAGAGGACTAAAACCAGCACAGATACGCAGTATTTT. Encoded protein: CASSQQRTKTSTDTQYF. The variable domain in full, completed from reference TRBV14 and TRBJ2-3, reads EAGVTQFPSHSVIEKGQTVTLRCDPISGHDNLYWYRRVMGKEIKFLLHFVKESKQDESGMPNNRFLAERTGGTYSTLKVQPAELEDSGVYFCASSQQRTKTSTDTQYFGPGTRLTVL.

Details on this clonotype: The junction does not match germline at one end; this may be a read error. V is TRBV18 and J is TRBJ1-1; 9 bases are shared with TRBD1. Germline CDR1 KGHSH, CDR2 LQKENI. There are 16 residues in the CDR3. CDR3 bases: TGTGCCAGCCCACCACCGGGACAGGGCCGGAACACTGAAGCTTTCTTT. This codes for CASPPPGQGRNTEAFF.

This clonotype was detected many times. The chain links TRBV3-1 to TRBJ2-2, with a possible D match to TRBD2 (6 bases). V lost 0 bases, J lost 7 bases, and 15 bases lay in between. The CDR3 covers 16 residues. Per the germline V gene, CDR1 is LGHDT and CDR2 is YNNKEL (reference sequence). The CDR3 loop reads CASSQDPGGRIGELFF. The CDR3 coding sequence is TGTGCCAGCAGCCAAGATCCAGGTGGGAGGATCGGGGAGCTGTTTTTT.

This clonotype was recorded a few times. Being one base from a much bigger clone, this may be a read error. It is likely a read error, because the conserved phenylalanine at the end of the CDR3 is missing. This rearrangement joins TRBV30 to TRBJ2-1, with D tentatively TRBD1 (5 bases). V gave up 5 bases and J gave up 10 bases, with 15 bases separating them. This CDR3 contains 12 residues. Germline V lookup: CDR1 GTSNPN, CDR2 SVGIG (reference sequence). CDR3 sequence: CAWGQGAQEQFL. CDR3 DNA sequence: TGTGCCTGGGGTCAAGGGGCACAGGAGCAGTTCCTC.

In its sample, this clonotype ranks as medium-sized. The chain carries TRBV6-1 and TRBJ1-5, with TRBD1 matching 9 bases. The germline CDR1 and CDR2 sequences are MNHNS and SASEGT. There are 18 residues in the CDR3. V trimming: 3 bases; J trimming: 4 bases; junction bases outside the gene matches: 13. CDR3 sequence (DNA): TGTGCCAGCAGTGATCCCCGGGACAGGGCCAGGGGGAATCAGCCCCAGCATTTT. Its protein product is CASSDPRDRARGNQPQHF.

V and J are TRBV25-1 and TRBJ2-7; possible D gene TRBD2, 6 bases. CDR1 is MGHDK, CDR2 SYGVNS, per germline. CDR3 length equals 11 residues. Between the trimmed V and J ends, which lost 7 bases and 7 bases, there was a span of 11 bases. CDR3 sequence (DNA): TGTGCCAGCACGGGGGTCCGAGAGCAGTACTTC. This gives the protein CASTGVREQYF.